Listed below are T cell receptor beta chains from one sample, sequenced in a study of T cell changes during pregnancy in multiple sclerosis. Profiled with immunoSEQ multiplex PCR; TCRdb holds only in-frame clones, not every one. This table holds about 59,000 clones, about 93% found once. This specimen consisted of CD8+ T cells from peripheral blood mononuclear cells, obtained in the third trimester of pregnancy. The receptors originated from a female donor with multiple sclerosis, enrolled in a pregnancy study. Both conserved end residues are part of each CDR3. The order of the fields is J gene, D gene, V gene, clone size, CDR3 protein, CDR3 DNA. A D gene is named only where the DNA matches it firmly. Some rows mark clone size as missing; the rest say once, few, many or name a class of expanded clone.

j_call: TRBJ1-2; d_call: -; v_call: TRBV19; clone_size: -; cdr3_aa: CASNPLTEGPLDGYTF; cdr3_nt: TGTGCCAGTAACCCCCTTACCGAGGGTCCCCTTGATGGCTACACCTTC
j_call: TRBJ2-7; d_call: -; v_call: TRBV2; clone_size: few; cdr3_aa: CASIWGLEGVQYF; cdr3_nt: TGTGCCAGCATATGGGGACTGGAGGGTGTGCAGTACTTC
j_call: TRBJ1-5; d_call: TRBD1; v_call: TRBV19; clone_size: -; cdr3_aa: CASSVPRDSISNQPQHF; cdr3_nt: TGTGCCAGTAGTGTCCCCCGGGACAGTATTAGCAATCAGCCCCAGCATTTT
j_call: TRBJ2-2; d_call: -; v_call: TRBV29-1; clone_size: -; cdr3_aa: CSVVADTGELFF; cdr3_nt: TGCAGCGTTGTGGCGGACACCGGGGAGCTGTTTTTT
j_call: TRBJ2-1; d_call: TRBD1; v_call: TRBV15; clone_size: -; cdr3_aa: CATSGWDRTNEQFF; cdr3_nt: TGTGCCACCAGCGGCTGGGACAGGACTAATGAGCAGTTCTTC
j_call: TRBJ2-7; d_call: -; v_call: TRBV7-9; clone_size: few; cdr3_aa: CASSQQASYEQYF; cdr3_nt: TGTGCCAGCAGCCAACAGGCTTCCTACGAGCAGTACTTC
j_call: TRBJ2-7; d_call: TRBD1; v_call: TRBV6-1; clone_size: -; cdr3_aa: CASSGTGQSTYEQYF; cdr3_nt: TGTGCCAGCAGTGGGACGGGACAGTCAACCTACGAGCAGTACTTC
j_call: TRBJ2-1; d_call: TRBD2; v_call: TRBV7-2; clone_size: once; cdr3_aa: CASSSLLAGQHNEQFF; cdr3_nt: TGTGCCAGCAGCTCACTACTAGCGGGACAACACAATGAGCAGTTCTTC
j_call: TRBJ2-7; d_call: TRBD2; v_call: TRBV30; clone_size: -; cdr3_aa: CAWSVGLAGPYEQYF; cdr3_nt: TGTGCCTGGAGTGTGGGGCTAGCGGGGCCCTACGAGCAGTACTTC
j_call: TRBJ1-1; d_call: -; v_call: TRBV5-6; clone_size: -; cdr3_aa: CASSLVLQNEAFF; cdr3_nt: TGTGCCAGCAGCTTGGTGCTACAGAATGAAGCTTTCTTT
j_call: TRBJ2-5; d_call: TRBD2; v_call: TRBV27; clone_size: -; cdr3_aa: CASSPWTSGHQETQYF; cdr3_nt: TGTGCCAGCAGTCCCTGGACTAGCGGGCACCAAGAGACCCAGTACTTC
j_call: TRBJ1-2; d_call: TRBD1; v_call: TRBV2; clone_size: -; cdr3_aa: CASGETGGDGYTF; cdr3_nt: TGTGCCAGCGGGGAGACAGGGGGCGATGGCTACACCTTC
j_call: TRBJ1-1; d_call: TRBD1; v_call: TRBV19; clone_size: -; cdr3_aa: CASSVGQPNTEAFF; cdr3_nt: TGTGCCAGTAGTGTGGGACAGCCGAACACTGAAGCTTTCTTT
j_call: TRBJ2-7; d_call: -; v_call: TRBV4-3; clone_size: -; cdr3_aa: CASSQSLRHRDYEQYF; cdr3_nt: TGCGCCAGCAGCCAAAGTTTGAGGCATCGAGATTACGAGCAGTACTTC
j_call: TRBJ2-1; d_call: -; v_call: TRBV27; clone_size: few; cdr3_aa: CASSSWTSYNEQFF; cdr3_nt: TGTGCCAGCAGCAGTTGGACTTCTTACAATGAGCAGTTCTTC
j_call: TRBJ1-5; d_call: TRBD1; v_call: TRBV28; clone_size: -; cdr3_aa: CASSRGQGFQPQHF; cdr3_nt: TGTGCCAGCAGTAGGGGGCAGGGATTTCAGCCCCAGCATTTT
j_call: TRBJ2-3; d_call: TRBD2; v_call: TRBV6-4; clone_size: -; cdr3_aa: CASSDSREPDTQYF; cdr3_nt: TGTGCCAGCAGTGACTCGCGGGAGCCAGATACGCAGTATTTT
j_call: TRBJ1-2; d_call: TRBD1; v_call: TRBV29-1; clone_size: -; cdr3_aa: CSVLGQGAEGYTF; cdr3_nt: TGCAGCGTTCTGGGACAGGGGGCTGAAGGCTACACCTTC